This TCR beta chain was retrieved from a study of brain T cells in children with intractable seizures. Clones were sequenced by immunoSEQ multiplex PCR, and TCRdb holds only the in-frame ones, with some missing. The data hold under 150,000 clones, with roughly 92% observed a single time. The germline V and J ends were trimmed by 5 bases and 4 bases, with 14 bases remaining between them. The CDR3 is 15 residues long. CDR1 and CDR2 (germline): MNHEY, SMNVEV (reference sequence). This sequence originates from a boy in the first two years of life with hemimegalencephaly and intractable seizures. Specimen: peripheral blood, collected at surgery. J is TRBJ1-4 and V is TRBV27; tentatively, D is TRBD1 (5 bases). CDR3 in amino acids: CASSRAGISNEKLFF. The CDR3 nucleotides read TGTGCCAGCAGTCGGGCAGGGATTAGTAATGAAAAACTGTTTTTT.